This entry is about one T cell receptor (beta chain). Its antigen is undetermined. The germline V gene has CDR1 SGHRS and CDR2 YFSETQ. V dropped 0 bases and J dropped 5 bases, with 17 bases sitting between them. The CDR3 consists of 17 residues. The data were obtained in a study of T-cell reconstitution after alpha-beta-depleted transplantation in children. Study-level results: Reports say that about two months after transplant, the alpha-beta T cells came out of several hundred graft clones that had expanded.

Library preparation (for TCRbeta) was performed with unique molecular identifiers. TCRdb passed the PCR reads through MiXCR, listing each CDR3 protein once. The table records 350,000 to 500,000 distinct CDR3 sequences, 43% of them present only once. The origin of this receptor is a girl aged 2-10 years with aplastic anemia, due to receive a stem cell transplant. The source material was PBMCs, sampled before TCRalphabeta/CD19-depleted stem cell transplant. J is TRBJ2-2 and V is TRBV5-1; no firm D call. CDR3 loop: CASSLDYGGERTGELFF. CDR3 sequence (DNA): TGCGCCAGCAGCTTGGACTACGGTGGGGAACGGACCGGGGAGCTGTTTTTT.